The rows below give T cell receptor beta chains drawn from one sample of a study of blood T cell repertoires in COVID-19. Profiling relied on immunoSEQ multiplex PCR, and the TCRdb table lists in-frame clones only, not all of them. This sample has fewer than 500,000 clones, with roughly 89% found just once. The specimen was peripheral blood. The receptors come from a woman aged 25-40 years with acute or convalescent COVID-19. Each CDR3 is given without its conserved first and last residue.

J: TRBJ1-2; V: TRBV6-1; CDR3: ASSELPMRGQGLGYT
J: TRBJ2-5; V: TRBV4-2; CDR3: ASSQEGGEVETQY
J: TRBJ2-1; V: TRBV11-2; CDR3: ASSSPGTGVDEQF
J: TRBJ2-5; V: TRBV1; CDR3: TSSQAVVETQY
J: TRBJ2-5; V: TRBV5-4; CDR3: ASSSGRDRGGSETQY
J: TRBJ2-3; V: TRBV24-1; CDR3: ATSDAGGPPDSDTQY
J: TRBJ2-1; V: TRBV19; CDR3: ASSEYNEQF
J: TRBJ2-7; V: TRBV5-6; CDR3: ASSLIRGVYEQY
J: TRBJ2-7; V: TRBV2; CDR3: ASTRSSYEQY
J: TRBJ2-2; V: TRBV28; CDR3: ASSSTGVETGELF
J: TRBJ2-2; V: TRBV10-1; CDR3: ASTDRVDTGELF
J: TRBJ1-2; V: TRBV5-5; CDR3: ASSANTGANYGYT
J: TRBJ2-1; V: TRBV4-1; CDR3: ASSQVPPAGDYNEQF
J: TRBJ1-1; V: TRBV6-5; CDR3: ASSPTGGNLAAF
J: TRBJ2-1; V: TRBV27; CDR3: ASSLTVSYNEQF
J: TRBJ1-1; V: TRBV14; CDR3: ASSRVGQGIPNTEAF
J: TRBJ1-2; V: TRBV2; CDR3: ASSDTDNYGYT